The 13 T cell receptor beta chains below all came from one sample that was sequenced in a study of regulatory T cells in long-lasting Graves disease. Time point of the sample: persistent/refractory GD, antithyroid drugs over 5 years with positive TRAb. Making the TCR library involved RNA that had been extracted from PBMCs. Arm-PCR with iRepertoire HTBI primers amplified the CDR3 regions for these TCR beta libraries. TCRdb ran MiXCR on the multiplex PCR reads and lists one entry per CDR3 protein. Of about 470,000 distinct CDR3 sequences listed, under 25% are singletons. This material consisted of peripheral blood mononuclear cells (PBMCs), taken when the disease was refractory, from a patient treated with antithyroid drugs. These receptors were obtained from a female donor with Graves disease.

V gene TRBV12-3 or TRBV12-4 combines with J gene TRBJ2-7; 11 nucleotides match TRBD2. CDR3 length: 12 residues. J was trimmed by 11 bases and V by 4 bases; bases with no gene match: 4. CDR3 protein: CASSSSLAGEYF. The CDR3 DNA reads TGTGCCAGCAGTTCCTCACTAGCGGGAGAGTACTTC.

This clonotype was detected many times. CDR3 in amino acids: CSVDTGANVLTF. In DNA, the CDR3 is TGCAGCGTTGATACTGGGGCCAACGTCCTGACTTTC. V usage is TRBV29-1 and J usage is TRBJ2-6; no reliable D call. The CDR3 contains 12 residues. Per the germline V gene, CDR1 is SQVTM and CDR2 is ANQGSEA. Trimming took 3 bases from V and 2 from J, leaving 2 bases between them.

V and J are TRBV4-1 and TRBJ1-1, with 7 bases aligning to TRBD1. Germline CDR1 reads MGHRA; CDR2 reads YSYEKL. Unmatched junction bases numbered 6, after V lost 2 bases and J lost 0 bases. This CDR3 has 16 residues. CDR3 nucleotide sequence: TGCGCCAGCAGCCAACTGATGGACAGGTTGAACACTGAAGCTTTCTTT. Its translation: CASSQLMDRLNTEAFF.

This clonotype appeared many times. The CDR3 here is CSARVFRGLYEQYF. CDR3 nucleotide sequence: TGCAGTGCTAGAGTGTTTAGGGGGCTCTACGAGCAGTACTTC. The chain links TRBV20-1 to TRBJ2-7, with 7 bases fitting TRBD1. The CDR3 runs to 14 residues. V dropped 1 base and J dropped 3; count of bases not matched to a gene: 6. Germline CDR1 is DFQATT and CDR2 is SNEGSKA (reference sequence).

This clonotype was recorded a few times. The junction does not match germline at one end; this may be a read error. The chain combines TRBV5-1 with TRBJ1-1; weak D call: TRBD1 (6 bases). Germline V gene data show CDR1 as SGHRS and CDR2 as YFSETQ. This CDR3 has 15 amino acids. Here the CDR3 reads CAGSLVGGLNTEAFF. The CDR3 DNA follows: TGCGCCGGCAGCTTGGTGGGGGGCCTGAACACTGAAGCTTTCTTT.

This clonotype was detected only a few times. The genes are TRBV30 and TRBJ1-2; 7 positions agree with TRBD1. V dropped 0 bases and J dropped 4; count of bases not matched to a gene: 8. The germline CDR1 and CDR2 sequences are GTSNPN and SVGIG (reference sequence). This CDR3 has 15 amino acids. The DNA for the CDR3 is TGTGCCTGGAGTGTACTGGCAGGGGGTATCTATGGCTACACCTTC. Translation gives CAWSVLAGGIYGYTF. Using reference TRBV30 and TRBJ1-2 for the parts outside the CDR3, the full variable domain is SQTIHQWPATLVQPVGSPLSLECTVEGTSNPNLYWYRQAAGRGLQLLFYSVGIGQISSEVPQNLSASRPQDRQFILSSKKLLLSDSGFYLCAWSVLAGGIYGYTFGSGTRLTVV.

This clonotype has just a few counts. The J gene is TRBJ2-5, the V gene TRBV12-3 or TRBV12-4; TRBD2 matches 9 bases. The CDR3 length is 14 residues. The junction had 7 bases not matched to a gene; V was cut back by 6 bases and J by 5 bases. Here the CDR3 reads CASSPSGGWETQYF. The DNA of the CDR3 is TGTGCCAGCAGCCCCAGCGGGGGGTGGGAGACCCAGTACTTC.

This clonotype was counted a few times. This chain uses TRBV4-2 with TRBJ1-5; TRBD1 is a possible D gene (5 bases). Trimming shortened V by 2 bases and J by 2 bases, and 19 bases separated the two germline ends. CDR3 length equals 18 residues. From germline, CDR1 is LGHNA and CDR2 YNFKEQ. CDR3 residues: CASSQLPWDAARNQPQHF. The CDR3, as DNA: TGTGCCAGCAGCCAATTACCATGGGACGCCGCGCGCAATCAGCCCCAGCATTTT.

The chain joins TRBV19 to TRBJ2-2; TRBD1 matches at 9 bases. Germline CDR1 is LNHDA and CDR2 is SQIVND (reference sequence). CDR3 length equals 15 residues. V trimming: 8 bases; J trimming: 1 base; junction bases outside the gene matches: 5. The CDR3 DNA sequence: TGTGCCAGTTCGACGGGACAGGGGAACACCGGGGAGCTGTTTTTT. Its protein is CASSTGQGNTGELFF.

Concerning this clonotype itself: The junction shows a germline mismatch at one end, possibly a read error. This chain uses TRBV9 with TRBJ2-2; 8 bases line up with TRBD2. Looked up from germline, CDR1 is SGDLS and CDR2 is YYNGEE. This CDR3 comprises 16 residues. The CDR3 reads CASNVEEVAGYGELFF. The CDR3 DNA sequence: TGTGCCAGCAACGTAGAGGAAGTAGCGGGATACGGGGAGCTGTTTTTT.

This clonotype has ten or more counts. The chain has TRBV5-1 and TRBJ1-1, with 8 bases lining up with TRBD1. CDR3 length: 14 residues. V trimming: 1 base; J trimming: 4 bases; junction bases outside the gene matches: 3. Per germline, CDR1 SGHRS and CDR2 YFSETQ. The CDR3 sequence: CASSLKQGVTEAFF. DNA for the CDR3: TGCGCCAGCAGCTTGAAACAGGGGGTCACTGAAGCTTTCTTT.

The chain is built from TRBV15 and TRBJ2-7; D might be TRBD2 (6 bases). The CDR3 has 15 amino acids. Deletions cut 2 bases from V and 2 bases from J, with 13 bases between. Germline V lookup: CDR1 LNHNV, CDR2 YYDKDF (reference sequence). The CDR3 region is CATSRSGSGAYEQYF. For the CDR3, the DNA is TGTGCCACCAGCAGATCCGGGAGCGGAGCCTACGAGCAGTACTTC. The variable domain in full, with the rest retrieved from reference TRBV15 and TRBJ2-7, is DAMVIQNPRYQVTQFGKPVTLSCSQTLNHNVMYWYQQKSSQAPKLLFHYYDKDFNNEADTPDNFQSRRPNTSFCFLDIRSPGLGDTAMYLCATSRSGSGAYEQYFGPGTRLTVT.

This clonotype was found many times. The V call is TRBV6-1, the J call TRBJ2-7, with D perhaps matching TRBD1 (5 bases). This CDR3 is 16 amino acids long. V lost 7 bases, J lost 1 base, and 20 bases lay in between. CDR1 MNHNS and CDR2 SASEGT come from the germline V gene. CDR3 sequence: CASTPDRRAFSYEQYF. CDR3 in DNA: TGTGCCAGCACCCCAGACCGCAGGGCGTTTTCCTACGAGCAGTACTTC.